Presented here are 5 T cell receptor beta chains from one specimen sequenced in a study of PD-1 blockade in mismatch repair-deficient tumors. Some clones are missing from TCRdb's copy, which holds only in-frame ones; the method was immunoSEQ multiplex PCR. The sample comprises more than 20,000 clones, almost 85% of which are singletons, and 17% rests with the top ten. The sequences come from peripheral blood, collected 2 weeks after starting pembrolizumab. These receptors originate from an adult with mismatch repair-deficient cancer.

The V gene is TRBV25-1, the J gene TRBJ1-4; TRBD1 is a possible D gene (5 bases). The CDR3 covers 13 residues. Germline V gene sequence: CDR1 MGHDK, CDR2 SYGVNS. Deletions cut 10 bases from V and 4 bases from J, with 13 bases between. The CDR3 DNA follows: TGTGCCACCCGTGGGGCCGTTAATGAAAAACTGTTTTTT. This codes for CATRGAVNEKLFF.

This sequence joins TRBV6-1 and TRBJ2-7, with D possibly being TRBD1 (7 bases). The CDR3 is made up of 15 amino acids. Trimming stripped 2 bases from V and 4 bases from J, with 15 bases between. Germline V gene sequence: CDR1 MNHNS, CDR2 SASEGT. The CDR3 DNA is TGTGCCAGCAGTGAAACGGAGGGGGCAGGGTACGAGCAGTACTTC. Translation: CASSETEGAGYEQYF.

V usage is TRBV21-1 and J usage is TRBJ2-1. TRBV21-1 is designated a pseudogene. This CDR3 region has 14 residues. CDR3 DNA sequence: TGTGCCAGCAGCCCCTGGACGGTGGTTGGTGAGCAGTTCTTC. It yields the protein CASSPWTVVGEQFF.

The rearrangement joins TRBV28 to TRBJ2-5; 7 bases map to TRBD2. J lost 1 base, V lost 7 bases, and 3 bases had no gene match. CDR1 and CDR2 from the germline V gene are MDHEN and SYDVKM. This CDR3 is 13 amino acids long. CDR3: CASKTSVQETQYF. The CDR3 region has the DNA TGTGCCAGCAAAACTAGCGTCCAAGAGACCCAGTACTTC.

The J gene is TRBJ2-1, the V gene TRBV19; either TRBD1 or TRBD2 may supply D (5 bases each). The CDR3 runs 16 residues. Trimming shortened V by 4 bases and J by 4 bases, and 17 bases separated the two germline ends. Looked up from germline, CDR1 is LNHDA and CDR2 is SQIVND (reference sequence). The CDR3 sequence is CASSTGSVLSYNEQFF. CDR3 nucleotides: TGTGCCAGTAGTACAGGGAGTGTCCTATCATACAATGAGCAGTTCTTC.